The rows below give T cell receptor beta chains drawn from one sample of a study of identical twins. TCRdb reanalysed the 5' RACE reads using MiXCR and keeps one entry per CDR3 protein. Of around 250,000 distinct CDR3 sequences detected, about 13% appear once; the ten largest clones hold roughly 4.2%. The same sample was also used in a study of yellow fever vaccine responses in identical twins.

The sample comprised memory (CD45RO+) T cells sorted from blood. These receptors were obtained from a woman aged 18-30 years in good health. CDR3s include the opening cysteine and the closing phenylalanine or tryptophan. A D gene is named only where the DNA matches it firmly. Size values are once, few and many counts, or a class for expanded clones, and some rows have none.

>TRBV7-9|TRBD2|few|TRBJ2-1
TGTGCCAGCAGCTTAGAGCTAGCGGGGATTCGGGAGCAGTTCTTC
CASSLELAGIREQFF
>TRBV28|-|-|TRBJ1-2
TGTGCCAGCAAACTGACAGGCAACTATGGCTACACCTTC
CASKLTGNYGYTF
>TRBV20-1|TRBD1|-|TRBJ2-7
TGCAGTGCTGAACTGACAGGGATGCGGCTCGAGCAGTACTTC
CSAELTGMRLEQYF
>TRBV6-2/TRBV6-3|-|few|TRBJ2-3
TGTGCCAGCAGTTACTCGGTGGGAGATGTCACAGATACGCAGTATTTT
CASSYSVGDVTDTQYF
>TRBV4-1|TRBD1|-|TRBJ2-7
TGCGCCAGCAGCCAACGGATAGGACAGGGAACCTACGAGCAGTACTTC
CASSQRIGQGTYEQYF
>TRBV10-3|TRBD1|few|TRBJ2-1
TGTGCCATCAGTGAGCGAGGGGGCGAAGGGAATGAGCAGTTCTTC
CAISERGGEGNEQFF
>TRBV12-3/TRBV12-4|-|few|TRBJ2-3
TGTGCCAGCAGTTTTCGCCAGAACACAGATACGCAGTATTTT
CASSFRQNTDTQYF
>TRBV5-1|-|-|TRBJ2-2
TGCGCCAGCGCGGCAGGGAGTGTCGACACCGGGGAGCTGTTTTTT
CASAAGSVDTGELFF
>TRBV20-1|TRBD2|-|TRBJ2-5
TGCAGTGCTAGCGGCGGGAGTGTCAGAGAGACCCAGTACTTC
CSASGGSVRETQYF
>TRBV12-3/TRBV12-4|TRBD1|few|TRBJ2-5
TGTGCCAGCAGTCGGGGGACCGACAGGGGCAGAGGGGAGACCCAGTACTTC
CASSRGTDRGRGETQYF
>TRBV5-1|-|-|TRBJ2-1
TGCGCCAGCAGCTTCCCGGGAGTGGCCTACAATGAGCAGTTCTTC
CASSFPGVAYNEQFF
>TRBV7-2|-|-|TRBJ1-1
TGTGCCAGCAGCAGGGCAGGGTGGAACACTGAAGCTTTCTTT
CASSRAGWNTEAFF
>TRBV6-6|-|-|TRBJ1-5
TGTGCCATCACGACAGGACACAATCAGCCCCAGCATTTT
CAITTGHNQPQHF
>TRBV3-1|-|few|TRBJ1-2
TGTGCCAGCAGCCAACACGACGGGTCCTATGGCTACACCTTC
CASSQHDGSYGYTF
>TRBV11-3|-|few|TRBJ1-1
TGTGCCAGCAGCTTAGGTATGGGGGACACTGAAGCTTTCTTT
CASSLGMGDTEAFF
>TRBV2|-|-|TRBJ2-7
TGTGCCAGCAGGGGGGGGGCCTCCTACGAGCAGTACTTC
CASRGGASYEQYF
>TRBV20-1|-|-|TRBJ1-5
TGCAGTGCTACGGACCTCGAGGATAGCAATCAGCCCCAGCATTTT
CSATDLEDSNQPQHF
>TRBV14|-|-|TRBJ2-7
TGTGCCAGCAGCCAAACCCAGGGTCTATCCTACGAGCAGTACTTC
CASSQTQGLSYEQYF
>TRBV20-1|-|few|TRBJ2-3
TGCAGTGCCCCCAGAGGCGGGAACACAGATACGCAGTATTTT
CSAPRGGNTDTQYF
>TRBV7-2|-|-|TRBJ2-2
TGTGCCAGCAGCTTCTCGATTGCCTTGAACACCGGGGAGCTGTTTTTT
CASSFSIALNTGELFF
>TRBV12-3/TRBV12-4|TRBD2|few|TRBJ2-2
TGTGCCAGCAGCCCTCTAGCGGGAGGGCCAGTTACCGGGGAGCTGTTTTTT
CASSPLAGGPVTGELFF
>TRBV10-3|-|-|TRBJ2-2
TGTGCCATCAACCATCTTCTAGCGAACACCGGGGAGCTGTTTTTT
CAINHLLANTGELFF
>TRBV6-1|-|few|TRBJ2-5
TGTGCCAGCAGCCGGACACTTCAAGAGACCCAGTACTTC
CASSRTLQETQYF
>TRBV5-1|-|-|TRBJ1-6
TGCGCCAGCAGCTTGGTGTCCTCAGGCTCACCCCTCCACTTT
CASSLVSSGSPLHF